One TCR beta chain is described in this entry. As yet, its antigen is unknown. CDR1 is MDHEN, CDR2 SYDVKM, per germline. V lost 6 bases and J lost 6; bases outside the gene matches: 5. The CDR3 is 14 residues long. The entry originates in a study of shared clonotypes between healthy human individuals. Repertoires were generated with immunoSEQ multiplex PCR, while TCRdb's copy carries only in-frame clones and drops some. The sample includes some 630,000 clones, about 96% of them seen just once. The naive CD8 subset, CD45RO-negative cells positively selected for CCR7, excluded terminally differentiated effector memory CD45RA+ cells. Study-wide results and caveats: The study generally estimated greater richness for naive than memory subsets. Sequencing depth was predicted to influence how clonotypes are shared among donors.

The clonotype originates from a woman in her twenties or thirties in good health. Material for sequencing was naive CD8+ T cells sorted from blood. This chain uses TRBV28 with TRBJ1-5; the match to TRBD1 covers 10 bases. The CDR3 bases are TGTGCCAGCAGCTGGACAGGGGGGACTCAGCCCCAGCATTTT. Translating it yields CASSWTGGTQPQHF.